This T cell receptor (beta chain) was sequenced for a study of OX40 agonist ivuxolimab in advanced cancers. At the level of the study: Across the patients, intravenous ivuxolimab was delivered every 2 weeks at 0.01 to 10 mg/kg.

This CDR3 has 13 amino acids. Germline CDR1 reads SGHNT; CDR2 reads YYREEE (reference sequence). V lost 4 bases, J lost 0 bases, and 7 bases lay in between. Method: immunoSEQ multiplex PCR; TCRdb's copy keeps in-frame clones and lacks some. The sample shows around 94,000 clones, under 85% of them seen only once. The source material was CD4+ or CD8+ T cells sorted from blood, sampled in a trial of the OX40 agonist ivuxolimab. This TCR was recovered from an adult with an advanced solid tumor such as melanoma, head and neck, liver or kidney cancer. The chain joins TRBV5-4 to TRBJ1-1; D unresolved. The CDR3 coding sequence is TGTGCCAGCAGCCAGGATATGAACACTGAAGCTTTCTTT. The encoded protein is CASSQDMNTEAFF. Full variable domain (rest looked up from reference TRBV5-4 and TRBJ1-1): ETGVTQSPTHLIKTRGQQVTLRCSSQSGHNTVSWYQQALGQGPQFIFQYYREEENGRGNFPPRFSGLQFPNYSSELNVNALELDDSALYLCASSQDMNTEAFFGQGTRLTVV.